This record looks at one T cell receptor beta chain sequence and its context. Its specificity is not known. This sample is drawn from a study of T-cell memory formation after mild COVID-19. TCRdb re-analysed the 5' RACE reads in MiXCR, keeping a single row per CDR3 protein. This sample yields more than 450,000 distinct CDR3 sequences, of which roughly 18% are seen a single time; around 11% belongs to the top ten. Germline V lookup: CDR1 MNHEY, CDR2 SVGAGI. V was shortened by 6 bases and J by 3 bases, with 12 bases between the two germline ends. This CDR3 contains 13 residues. Whole-study findings and limits: A subset of responding clones appeared in pre-infection memory, suggesting cross-reactive memory joined.

The J gene is TRBJ2-7, the V gene TRBV6-5; D may correspond to TRBD1 or TRBD2 (6 bases each). Material: PBMCs or a T cell subset sorted from them (not recorded which). This TCR came from an adult woman who had mild COVID-19 (a few samples of this study predate the infection). Cell type and time point are not known. The CDR3 sequence: CASSQGGIYEQYF. CDR3 bases: TGTGCCAGCAGCCAAGGGGGGATCTACGAGCAGTACTTC.